This entry features one TCR beta chain sequence. Its antigen is currently not known. No quality values exist for individual bases; no much larger clone is one base distant. The entry originates in a study of shared clonotypes between healthy human individuals (dated by TCRdb to between 2020 and 2021). Context from the whole study: Three men and a couple of women, aged 18 to 49 years, made up the cohort. For each donor, three plates each were used for CD4 naive and CD4 memory, two plates were used for CD8 naive, and one plate was used for CD8 memory. To estimate repertoire size and how much clonotypes are shared between individuals, the study performed deep sequencing of blood TCR repertoires from a few healthy adults. To increase sequencing depth and limit assay-specific biases, different laboratories used diverse techniques to prepare libraries and sequence TCR repertoires. Each donor's leukapheresis produced roughly between roughly 0.85 and 9.5 billion PBMCs.

Using the deep immunoSEQ assay, TCR CDR3 regions were amplified from genomic DNA by multiplex PCR. Genomic DNA extracted from each cell subset was distributed evenly over all wells of several immunoSEQ 96-well plates, and each plate served as one replicate. For sorted subsets, each replicate PCR was loaded with 200 ng genomic DNA, equivalent to 30,000 or so T cell genomes. Purified libraries were quantified with a Qubit 3.0 fluorometer, sized on a Bioanalyzer 2100, and re-quantified with the KAPA Library Quantification kit. Each immunoSEQ 96-well plate was sequenced on its own single-read 150-cycle Illumina NextSeq 550 flow cell. Regarding the original processing steps: Because the immunoSEQ output held only junctional sequences and lacked quality scores, the filtering could not match the filtering applied to full-length reads. To assign V/J genes and CDR3, sequences were annotated against IMGT germline references using PyIR, a Python wrapper for IgBLAST v1.9. Reads with weak V/J assignments (E-value above 1e-6), missing CDR3, stop codons, out-of-frame junctions, or ambiguous translated residues were removed. V3J clonotypes were defined as sequences sharing the same inferred V gene, J gene, and CDR3 amino acid sequence. Percentage overlap between repertoires was calculated by dividing the number of shared unique clonotypes by the size of the smaller repertoire. Three approaches were used to assess repertoire richness: RTK rarefaction, the Chao1 estimator, and Recon v2.1 estimates of unobserved clonotypes. Generation probabilities were computed with OLGA for all TCRbeta clonotypes obtained by the gDNA method from a handful of donors. TCRdb retrieved this table from immuneACCESS and kept in-frame rearrangements only. Not all clones are present; in checked studies, unresolved V genes account for under half, and no reason is known for the remainder. V, J and clone size derive from that table, while D and trimming were established from the DNA sequence. This sample lists 2 million to 2.5 million clones; just under 95% were detected once. The ten largest clones add up to about 0.36% of the sample.

The donors were healthy, HIV-negative adults who had no recently reported acute infections or vaccinations. Every donor was a Caucasian adult living in Nashville, Tennessee, USA. CD4+ T cells were enriched by magnetic negative selection, after which naive cells were positively selected on CD45RA and the negative fraction was taken as the memory subset. Blood was collected by leukapheresis, and PBMCs were isolated by Ficoll-Histopaque density gradient centrifugation and then cryopreserved in liquid nitrogen vapor phase. Purity and quantity of every magnetically sorted T cell population were checked by analytical flow cytometry. From each sorted fraction, genomic DNA was isolated and quantified by UV absorbance on a Nanodrop 2000c. Results and caveats for the whole study, not just this receptor: Larger estimated clonotype richness was generally found for naive subsets than for memory subsets. The genetic and exposure-history diversity represented was limited by the small number of donors. Roughly 5% of naive CD4, 3.5% of naive CD8, about 2.5% of memory CD4, and over 0.35% of memory CD8 clonotypes were shared across several donors. Higher generation probabilities were observed for clonotypes shared by all four sorted-subset donors than for non-shared clonotypes. Incomplete sequencing was indicated by rarefaction of sorted-subset datasets, despite the large sequencing depth. Based on pairwise subsampling, the degree of clonotype sharing among donors was expected to be affected by sequencing depth. Sampling was limited to blood, and TCR repertoires in tissue likely differ from TCR repertoires in blood.

CDR1 MDHEN and CDR2 SYDVKM were looked up in the germline V gene. Trimming at the junction amounts to 8 bases on V and 0 bases on J, and the germline ends lie 14 bases apart. From the cysteine up to the phenylalanine, the CDR3 has a length of 15 residues. The sequence is cut down to CDR3 DNA, 45 bases in frame from base 1. Sequencing was carried out using naive CD4+ T cells from PBMCs. This sample's cell subset or site label indicates: CD45RA+ positively selected. The chain is encoded by TRBV28 joined to TRBJ2-1, with no confidently assigned D gene. The receptor's source is a young man in good health. Some clones in this sample may be carry-over from other donors' samples. CDR3 region: CASWGPRRSYNEQFF. The bases read TGTGCCAGCTGGGGTCCCCGTCGCTCCTACAATGAGCAGTTCTTC.